Listed here are 29 T cell receptor beta chains from one sample, sequenced in a study of CD8 T cells in ankylosing spondylitis. Overall study findings and caveats: For ankylosing spondylitis blood, a TCR beta motif of about eight highly homologous variants appeared characteristic.

Their antigens are not known. TCRdb re-derived calls from the 5' RACE reads in MiXCR, one entry per CDR3 protein. Of 700,000 to 1,000,000 distinct CDR3 sequences listed, approximately 12% are singletons. The sample taken for sequencing was blood, either unsorted or a sorted T cell fraction (not recorded which). These receptors came from a male donor with ankylosing spondylitis.

This clonotype was found a few times. V usage is TRBV11-2 and J usage is TRBJ2-5; 7 nucleotides align to TRBD1. V dropped 0 bases and J dropped 5; count of bases not matched to a gene: 12. Per the germline V gene, CDR1 is SGHAT and CDR2 is FQNNGV. This CDR3 has 17 residues. CDR3 region: CASSLDRWGTEDETQYF. Written as DNA, the CDR3 is TGTGCCAGCAGCTTAGATCGATGGGGGACAGAGGACGAGACCCAGTACTTC.

This clonotype was recorded many times. The J gene is TRBJ2-2, the V gene TRBV10-3; no firm D call. Germline lookup yields CDR1 ENHRY and CDR2 SYGVKD. V was pared by 2 bases and J by 1 base, with 8 bases between. The CDR3 loop spans 15 amino acids. CDR3 nucleotide sequence: TGTGCCATCAGTGAGGACTTCTTGAACACCGGGGAGCTGTTTTTT. This encodes CAISEDFLNTGELFF.

The table lists this clonotype with a few counts. The chain uses TRBV11-2 and TRBJ1-1; possibly TRBD1 for D (5 bases). This CDR3 spans 20 amino acids. Trimming removed 6 bases at V and 0 bases at J, with 29 bases between. CDR1 and CDR2 from the germline V gene are SGHAT and FQNNGV. The CDR3 bases are TGTGCCAGCAGAGCTTTCTTGTGGGGCAGGGATGGAGTGGTGAACACTGAAGCTTTCTTT. This sequence encodes CASRAFLWGRDGVVNTEAFF.

V and J are TRBV4-1 and TRBJ2-1; D is undetermined. The germline gives CDR1 MGHRA, CDR2 YSYEKL. CDR3 length: 13 amino acids. The germline V and J ends were trimmed by 4 bases and 8 bases, with 12 bases remaining between them. The DNA for the CDR3 is TGCGCCAGCAGCCGTACAGAGTTCGATGAGCAGTTCTTC. It translates to CASSRTEFDEQFF.

This clonotype was counted only a few times. V gene TRBV5-1 combines with J gene TRBJ2-1; 8 positions match TRBD2. Germline V gene sequence: CDR1 SGHRS, CDR2 YFSETQ. This CDR3 has 14 residues. V lost 5 bases to trimming and J lost 4 bases; unmatched junction nucleotides: 5. CDR3 sequence reads: CASRNSGDYNEQFF. In DNA form, the CDR3 reads TGCGCCAGCAGGAATAGCGGGGATTACAATGAGCAGTTCTTC.

The J gene is TRBJ1-2, the V gene TRBV6-2 or TRBV6-3; possibly TRBD1 for D (5 bases). Germline V gene lookup returns CDR1 MNHEY and CDR2 SVGEGT. This CDR3 contains 15 residues. Between the trimmed V and J ends, which lost 2 bases and 7 bases, there was a span of 17 bases. The CDR3 protein is CASSYPIPGTTGYTF. The CDR3 DNA reads as TGTGCCAGCAGTTACCCTATACCCGGGACCACTGGCTACACCTTC.

The chain joins TRBV20-1 to TRBJ2-7, with D tentatively TRBD2 (6 bases). Trimming cost V 0 bases and J 12 bases, with 12 bases left between them. The CDR3 loop spans 11 amino acids. Per the germline V gene, CDR1 is DFQATT and CDR2 is SNEGSKA (reference sequence). This CDR3 reads CSARDWQGGYF. The CDR3 DNA is TGCAGTGCTAGAGATTGGCAGGGAGGGTACTTC.

This chain uses TRBV4-1 with TRBJ1-4; no clear D gene. V was clipped by 1 base and J by 8 bases, with 11 bases between them. Germline V CDR1 and CDR2: MGHRA, YSYEKL. The CDR3 contains 14 residues. The CDR3 DNA is TGCGCCAGCAGCCAAGTAAGGGTTTTGGAAAAACTGTTTTTT. It codes for CASSQVRVLEKLFF.

The chain recombines TRBV4-2 with TRBJ2-3, with 9 bases lining up with TRBD1. Germline V gene data show CDR1 as LGHNA and CDR2 as YNFKEQ. Trimming cost V 3 bases and J 7 bases; bases outside gene matches: 11. This CDR3 comprises 16 residues. In DNA, the CDR3 is TGTGCCAGCAGCCACGACGGACAGGGGCTTCGGAATACGCAGTATTTT. As protein: CASSHDGQGLRNTQYF.

This clonotype was recorded at least ten times. The rearrangement uses TRBV7-2 and TRBJ2-2; D gene ambiguous. The ends were cut back, 4 bases at V and 7 bases at J, with 16 bases in the middle. CDR1 and CDR2 (germline): SGHTA, FQGNSA. The CDR3 extends over 15 amino acids. DNA of the CDR3: TGTGCCAGCAGCTCCAGAGGCGTTCGAATCGGGGAGCTGTTTTTT. It specifies CASSSRGVRIGELFF.

The chain uses TRBV15 and TRBJ2-7, with D possibly matching TRBD1 (5 bases). Germline lookup yields CDR1 LNHNV and CDR2 YYDKDF (reference sequence). V lost 8 bases and J 2 bases, leaving 10 bases between the germline ends. There are 12 residues in the CDR3. CDR3 sequence reads: CATSRTTYEQYF. The CDR3 nucleotides read TGTGCCACCTCTAGGACAACCTACGAGCAGTACTTC.

The CDR3 loop is CASSEEEGTEAFF. In nucleotides, the CDR3 is TGTGCCAGCAGTGAGGAGGAAGGCACTGAAGCTTTCTTT. The J gene is TRBJ1-1, the V gene TRBV6-4; D is undetermined. The V and J ends lost 3 bases and 4 bases respectively, with 9 bases between them. Germline V lookup: CDR1 MRHNA, CDR2 SNTAGT. The CDR3 extends over 13 amino acids.

This clonotype was counted at least ten times. The genes are TRBV7-2 and TRBJ2-7, with a possible D match to TRBD1 (5 bases). Germline CDR1 and CDR2: SGHTA and FQGNSA. The CDR3 extends over 14 amino acids. V was pared by 1 base and J by 2 bases, with 9 bases between. The DNA for the CDR3 is TGTGCCAGCAGCTTAGGGAAGGGGCCCTACGAGCAGTACTTC. Its translation is CASSLGKGPYEQYF.

This clonotype turned up a few times. The chain recombines TRBV12-3 or TRBV12-4 with TRBJ2-5; 16 nucleotides agree with TRBD2. V lost 6 bases to trimming and J lost 1 base; unmatched junction nucleotides: 5. The CDR3 length is 17 residues. The CDR3, as DNA: TGTGCCAGCAGGTCGGGACTAGCGGGAGGGTCCCAAGAGACCCAGTACTTC. Translating gives CASRSGLAGGSQETQYF.

The sample holds a few counts of this clonotype. The V gene is TRBV10-3, the J gene TRBJ2-1, with D perhaps TRBD1 or TRBD2 (5 bases each). Deletions cut 5 bases from V and 1 base from J, with 15 bases between. This CDR3 has 16 amino acids. Germline-derived CDR1 and CDR2 are ENHRY and SYGVKD. This CDR3 reads CAISNSGTTSYNEQFF. CDR3 sequence (DNA): TGTGCCATCAGTAATTCCGGGACCACTTCCTACAATGAGCAGTTCTTC.

The rearrangement joins TRBV20-1 to TRBJ2-5; TRBD1 agrees at 9 bases. The CDR3 contains 13 residues. In germline, CDR1 is DFQATT, CDR2 SNEGSKA (reference sequence). The trim removed 6 bases at V and 4 bases at J, leaving 6 bases unmatched. The CDR3 sequence is CSAGDRARETQYF. DNA for the CDR3: TGCAGTGCCGGGGACAGGGCAAGAGAGACCCAGTACTTC.

This clonotype has just a few counts. The V call is TRBV11-2, the J call TRBJ1-1; D might be TRBD1 (6 bases). This CDR3 has 19 residues. Trimming took 2 bases from V and 1 from J, leaving 23 bases between them. CDR1 is SGHAT, CDR2 FQNNGV, per germline. As DNA, the CDR3 is TGTGCCAGCAGCTTATCTGGTTGGACAGTAGAGAGGAGGAACACTGAAGCTTTCTTT. As protein: CASSLSGWTVERRNTEAFF.

This clonotype occurred a few times. The chain carries TRBV19 and TRBJ1-5, with D hard to call. CDR1 is LNHDA and CDR2 is SQIVND in the germline V gene (reference sequence). The CDR3 is 14 amino acids. With 4 bases removed from V and 2 bases from J, the gap between germline ends came to 9 bases. In DNA form, the CDR3 reads TGTGCCAGTAGTAAATACACGGGCAATCAGCCCCAGCATTTT. The encoded protein is CASSKYTGNQPQHF.

This clonotype was seen only a few times. The J gene is TRBJ2-1, the V gene TRBV7-2, with 10 bases matching TRBD2. The CDR3 is 17 amino acids. CDR1 is SGHTA and CDR2 is FQGNSA in the germline V gene. Trimming removed 1 base from V and 3 bases from J; junction bases left unmatched: 6. CDR3 nucleotide sequence: TGTGCCAGCAGCTTAGGCCTAGCGGGAGTTCACTACAATGAGCAGTTCTTC. Its translation is CASSLGLAGVHYNEQFF.

V gene TRBV30 combines with J gene TRBJ2-5; D is unresolved. V lost 2 bases and J lost 5, with 12 bases in between. Germline V CDR1 and CDR2: GTSNPN, SVGIG (reference sequence). The length of the CDR3 is 13 residues. The CDR3 coding sequence is TGTGCCTGGAGTTGGGGATGGCGGGAGACCCAGTACTTC. It yields the protein CAWSWGWRETQYF.

This clonotype was picked up a small number of times. The chain links TRBV5-6 to TRBJ1-1; D call uncertain. V was trimmed by 4 bases and J by 8 bases, leaving 12 bases between them. Per the germline V gene, CDR1 is SGHDT and CDR2 is YYEEEE. This CDR3 is built from 12 residues. The CDR3 DNA sequence: TGTGCCAGCAGCCGCAGTTGGGCGGAAGCTTTCTTT. Its protein is CASSRSWAEAFF.

This clonotype showed up many times. In DNA, the CDR3 is TGTGCCAGCAGCTTAGACTACCCGGCGAGGAGCAATCAGCCCCAGCATTTT. This encodes CASSLDYPARSNQPQHF. The V gene is TRBV11-2, the J gene TRBJ1-5, with unresolved D. V lost 0 bases, J lost 1 base, and 13 bases lay in between. The CDR3 totals 17 residues. Germline V gives CDR1 SGHAT, CDR2 FQNNGV.

Remarks on this clonotype: Mismatch with germline at one junction end may stem from a read error. The chain employs TRBV12-3 or TRBV12-4 and TRBJ2-4, with a possible D match to TRBD2 (6 bases). CDR3 size: 14 residues. The CDR3 spells CASSFSLAQNIQYF. Written as DNA, the CDR3 is TGTGCCAGCAGTTTCTCACTAGCCCAAAACATTCAGTACTTC.

The table lists this clonotype with a few counts. This sequence joins TRBV6-1 and TRBJ2-7; maybe TRBD2 (5 bases). The germline gives CDR1 MNHNS, CDR2 SASEGT. Trimming stripped 5 bases from V and 6 bases from J, with 26 bases between. This CDR3 is 17 amino acids long. CDR3 DNA sequence: TGTGCCAGCAGTCCCCTCGGGATAGCGCGGAGGATGGGCGAGCAGTACTTC. Its protein is CASSPLGIARRMGEQYF.

The sample holds a few counts of this clonotype. This chain joins TRBV4-3 and TRBJ2-1; TRBD2 might be the D (5 bases). Deletions cut 4 bases from V and 4 bases from J, with 14 bases between. The CDR3 spans 15 residues. Germline V gene sequence: CDR1 LGHNA, CDR2 YSLEER. CDR3 residues: CASSLEDSRYNEQFF. CDR3 bases: TGCGCCAGCAGCCTAGAGGACTCACGATACAATGAGCAGTTCTTC.

This clonotype was picked up many times. For the CDR3, the DNA is TGCAGCGTTGAACGGGGGGACACTGAAGCTTTCTTT. Translation: CSVERGDTEAFF. This chain joins TRBV29-1 and TRBJ1-1; a possible D gene is TRBD1 (5 bases). The CDR3 is made up of 12 amino acids. Germline loops: CDR1 SQVTM, CDR2 ANQGSEA. V gave up 2 bases and J gave up 3 bases, with 7 bases separating them.

The V call is TRBV7-9, the J call TRBJ2-7; D is possibly TRBD2 (5 bases). This CDR3 is built from 14 residues. Germline CDR1 SEHNR, CDR2 FQNEAQ (reference sequence). Trimming removed 1 base from V and 5 bases from J, with 12 bases in between. CDR3 residues: CASSLDGGWDEQYF. Here the CDR3 DNA reads TGTGCCAGCAGCTTAGATGGAGGATGGGACGAGCAGTACTTC.

CDR3 loop: CASSYFGGSGANVLTF. CDR3 in DNA: TGTGCCAGCAGTTATTTCGGGGGCTCTGGGGCCAACGTCCTGACTTTC. The chain joins TRBV6-2 or TRBV6-3 to TRBJ2-6; D perhaps matches TRBD2 (6 bases). Germline loops: CDR1 MNHEY, CDR2 SVGEGT. The CDR3 is 16 residues long. V was pared by 3 bases and J by 0 bases, with 9 bases between.

The sample holds a few counts of this clonotype. DNA for the CDR3: TGTGCCAGCAACCGTGTGGCTAATGAAAAACTGTTTTTT. Translated: CASNRVANEKLFF. The V call is TRBV7-2, the J call TRBJ1-4; D call uncertain. This CDR3 is 13 amino acids long. Germline CDR1 reads SGHTA; CDR2 reads FQGNSA. Trimming removed 7 bases from V and 3 bases from J, with 9 bases in between.